This TCR beta chain was found in a study of patients and donors after allogeneic stem cell transplantation. Using its own MiXCR run on the RT-PCR reads, TCRdb lists one record per CDR3 protein. In the table there are about 200,000 distinct CDR3 sequences, around two fifths of which are singletons. The CDR3 covers 12 residues. Germline values: CDR1 GTSNPN, CDR2 SVGIG (reference sequence). With 4 bases removed from V and 1 base from J, the gap between germline ends came to 7 bases. The receptor was derived from a human donor who was either an allogeneic HSCT recipient or a stem cell or donor lymphocyte infusion donor (not recorded which). It is not recorded whose cells these are; they may come from a transplant donor. This rearrangement joins TRBV30 to TRBJ1-2; D call uncertain. The sequencing input was blood, either unsorted or a sorted T cell fraction (not recorded which). CDR3 residues: CAWTVGNYGYTF. The CDR3 bases are TGTGCCTGGACGGTTGGTAACTATGGCTACACCTTC.